There are a few counts of the clone carrying this T cell receptor beta chain. The V end lost 5 bases, the J end lost 4 bases, and 14 bases lay between the germline ends. Germline V gene lookup returns CDR1 MNHNS and CDR2 SASEGT. This CDR3 contains 14 residues. This sample is part of a study of T-cell reconstitution after alpha-beta-depleted transplantation in children. As it was prepared, the TCRbeta library received unique molecular identifiers. TCRdb reprocessed the PCR reads via MiXCR and lists one record per CDR3 protein. The repertoire holds about 500,000 distinct CDR3 sequences, with 32% as singletons.

This TCR came from a human donor who donated a stem cell graft to a child with aplastic anemia. The specimen was PBMCs from the stem cell graft donor, collected from the stem cell graft. The gene calls are TRBV6-1 and TRBJ2-5, with TRBD1 as a possible D gene (6 bases). The CDR3 region is CASSTVQGRETQYF. The CDR3 DNA reads as TGTGCCAGCAGTACAGTACAGGGTCGAGAGACCCAGTACTTC.